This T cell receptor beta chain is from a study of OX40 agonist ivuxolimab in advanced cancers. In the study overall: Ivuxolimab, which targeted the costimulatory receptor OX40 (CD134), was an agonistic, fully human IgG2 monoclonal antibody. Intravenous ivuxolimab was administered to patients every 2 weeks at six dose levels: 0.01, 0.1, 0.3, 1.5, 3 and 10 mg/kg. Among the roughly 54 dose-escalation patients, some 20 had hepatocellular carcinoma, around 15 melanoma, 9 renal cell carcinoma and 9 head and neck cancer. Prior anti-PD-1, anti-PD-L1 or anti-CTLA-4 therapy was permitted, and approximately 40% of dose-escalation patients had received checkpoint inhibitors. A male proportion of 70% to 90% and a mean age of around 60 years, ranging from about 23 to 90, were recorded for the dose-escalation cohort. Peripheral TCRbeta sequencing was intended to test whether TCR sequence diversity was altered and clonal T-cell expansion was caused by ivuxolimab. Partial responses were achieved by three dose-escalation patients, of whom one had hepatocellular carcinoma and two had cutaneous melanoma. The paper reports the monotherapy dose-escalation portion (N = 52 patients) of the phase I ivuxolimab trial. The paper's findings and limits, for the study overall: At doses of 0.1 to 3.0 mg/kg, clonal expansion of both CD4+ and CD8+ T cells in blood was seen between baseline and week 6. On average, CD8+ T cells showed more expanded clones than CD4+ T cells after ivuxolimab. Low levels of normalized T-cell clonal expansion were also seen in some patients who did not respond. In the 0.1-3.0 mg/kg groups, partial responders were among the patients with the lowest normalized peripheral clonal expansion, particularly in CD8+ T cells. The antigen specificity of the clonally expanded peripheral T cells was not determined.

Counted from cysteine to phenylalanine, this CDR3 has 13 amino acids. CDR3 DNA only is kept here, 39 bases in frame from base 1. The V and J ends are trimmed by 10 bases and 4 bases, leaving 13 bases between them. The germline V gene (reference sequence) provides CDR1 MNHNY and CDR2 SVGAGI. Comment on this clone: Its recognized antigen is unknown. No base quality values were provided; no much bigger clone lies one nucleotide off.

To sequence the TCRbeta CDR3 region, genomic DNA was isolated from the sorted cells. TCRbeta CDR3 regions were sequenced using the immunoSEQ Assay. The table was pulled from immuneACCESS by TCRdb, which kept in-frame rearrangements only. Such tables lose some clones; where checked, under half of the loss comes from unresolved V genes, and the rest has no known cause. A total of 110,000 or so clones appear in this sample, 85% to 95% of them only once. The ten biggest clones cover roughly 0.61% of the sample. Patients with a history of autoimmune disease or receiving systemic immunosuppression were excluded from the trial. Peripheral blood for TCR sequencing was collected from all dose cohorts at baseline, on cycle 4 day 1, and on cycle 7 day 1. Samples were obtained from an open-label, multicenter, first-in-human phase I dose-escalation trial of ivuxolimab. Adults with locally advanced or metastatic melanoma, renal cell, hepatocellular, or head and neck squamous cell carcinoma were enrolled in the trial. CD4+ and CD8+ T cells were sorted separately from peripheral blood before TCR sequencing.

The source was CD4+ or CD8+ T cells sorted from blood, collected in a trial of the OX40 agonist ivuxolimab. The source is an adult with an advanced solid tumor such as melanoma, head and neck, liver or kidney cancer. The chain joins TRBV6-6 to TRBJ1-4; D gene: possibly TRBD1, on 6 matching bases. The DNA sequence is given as TGTGCCACTCAGGGGAGGGATAATGAAAAACTGTTTTTT. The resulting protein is CATQGRDNEKLFF.